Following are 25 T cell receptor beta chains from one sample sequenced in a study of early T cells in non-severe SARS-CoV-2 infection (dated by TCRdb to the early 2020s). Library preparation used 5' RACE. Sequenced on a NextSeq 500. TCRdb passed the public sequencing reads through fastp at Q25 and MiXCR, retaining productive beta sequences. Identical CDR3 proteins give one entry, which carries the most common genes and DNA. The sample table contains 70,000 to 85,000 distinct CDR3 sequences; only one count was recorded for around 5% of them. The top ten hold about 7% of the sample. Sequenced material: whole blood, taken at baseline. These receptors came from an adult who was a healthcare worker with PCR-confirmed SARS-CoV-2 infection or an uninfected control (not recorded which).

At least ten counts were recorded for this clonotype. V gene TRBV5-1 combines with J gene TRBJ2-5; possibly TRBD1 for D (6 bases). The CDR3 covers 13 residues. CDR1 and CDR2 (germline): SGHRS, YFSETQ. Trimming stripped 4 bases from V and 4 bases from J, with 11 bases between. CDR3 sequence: CASSTTGRETQYF. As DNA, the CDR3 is TGCGCCAGCAGCACGACAGGACGAGAGACCCAGTACTTC.

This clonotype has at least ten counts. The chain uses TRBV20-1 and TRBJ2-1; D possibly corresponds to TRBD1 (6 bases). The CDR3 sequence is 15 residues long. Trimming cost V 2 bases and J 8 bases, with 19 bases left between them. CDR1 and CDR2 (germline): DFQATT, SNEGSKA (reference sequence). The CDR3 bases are TGCAGTGCTAGACCCCCTGGGGGCCATGGGCATGAGCAGTTCTTC. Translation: CSARPPGGHGHEQFF.

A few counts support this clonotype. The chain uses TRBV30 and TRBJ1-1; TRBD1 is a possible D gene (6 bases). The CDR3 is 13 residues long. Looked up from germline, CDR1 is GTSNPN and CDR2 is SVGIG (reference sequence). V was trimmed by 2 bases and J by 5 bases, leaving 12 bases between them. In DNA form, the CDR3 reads TGTGCCTGGAGTCTGGGGGGGCGGACTGAAGCTTTCTTT. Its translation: CAWSLGGRTEAFF.

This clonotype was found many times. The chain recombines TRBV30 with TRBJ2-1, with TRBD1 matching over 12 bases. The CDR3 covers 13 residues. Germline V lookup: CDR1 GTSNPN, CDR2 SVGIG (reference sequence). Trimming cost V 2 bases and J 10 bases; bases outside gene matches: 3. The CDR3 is CAWSLGTGGEQFF. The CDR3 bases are TGTGCCTGGAGTTTAGGGACAGGGGGCGAGCAGTTCTTC. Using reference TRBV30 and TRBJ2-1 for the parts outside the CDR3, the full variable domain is SQTIHQWPATLVQPVGSPLSLECTVEGTSNPNLYWYRQAAGRGLQLLFYSVGIGQISSEVPQNLSASRPQDRQFILSSKKLLLSDSGFYLCAWSLGTGGEQFFGPGTRLTVL.

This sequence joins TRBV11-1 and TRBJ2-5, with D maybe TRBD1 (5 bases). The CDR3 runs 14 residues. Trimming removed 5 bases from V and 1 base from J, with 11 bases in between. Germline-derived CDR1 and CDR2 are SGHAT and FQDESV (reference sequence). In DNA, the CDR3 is TGTGCCAGCAGCCATAGGACACTCCAAGAGACCCAGTACTTC. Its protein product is CASSHRTLQETQYF.

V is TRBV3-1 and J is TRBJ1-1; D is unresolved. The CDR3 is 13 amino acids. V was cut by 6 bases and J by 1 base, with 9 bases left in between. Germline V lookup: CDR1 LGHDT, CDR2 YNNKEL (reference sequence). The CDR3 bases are TGTGCCAGCAGAAAGACGGAGAACACTGAAGCTTTCTTT. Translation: CASRKTENTEAFF.

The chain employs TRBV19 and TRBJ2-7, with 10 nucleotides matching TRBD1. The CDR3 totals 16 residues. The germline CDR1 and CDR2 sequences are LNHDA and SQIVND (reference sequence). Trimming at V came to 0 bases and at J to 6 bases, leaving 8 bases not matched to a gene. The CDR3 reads CASSIDKMRDRGEQYF. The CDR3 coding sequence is TGTGCCAGTAGTATAGACAAGATGCGGGACAGGGGCGAGCAGTACTTC.

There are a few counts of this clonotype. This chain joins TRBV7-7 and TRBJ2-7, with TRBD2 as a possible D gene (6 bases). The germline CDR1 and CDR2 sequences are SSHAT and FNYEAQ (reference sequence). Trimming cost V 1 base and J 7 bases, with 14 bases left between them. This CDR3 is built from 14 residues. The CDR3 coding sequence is TGTGCCAGCAGCTTAGATGGCGGGGATTCGGAGCAGTACTTC. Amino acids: CASSLDGGDSEQYF.

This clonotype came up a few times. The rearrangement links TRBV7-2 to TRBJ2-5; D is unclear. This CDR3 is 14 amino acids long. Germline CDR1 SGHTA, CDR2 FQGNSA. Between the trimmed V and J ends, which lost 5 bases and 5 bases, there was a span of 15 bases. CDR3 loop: CASSARSGPETQYF. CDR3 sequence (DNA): TGTGCCAGCAGCGCCCGTTCCGGCCCGGAGACCCAGTACTTC.

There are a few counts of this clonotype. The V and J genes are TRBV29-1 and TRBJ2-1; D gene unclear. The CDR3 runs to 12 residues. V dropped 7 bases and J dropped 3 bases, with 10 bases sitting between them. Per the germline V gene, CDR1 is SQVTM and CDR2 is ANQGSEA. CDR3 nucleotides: TGCAGCGCTAAGCCGGACTACAATGAGCAGTTCTTC. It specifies CSAKPDYNEQFF.

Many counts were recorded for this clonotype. CDR3 region: CASSEAERMNTEAFF. CDR3 sequence (DNA): TGTGCCAGCAGTGAAGCGGAAAGGATGAACACTGAAGCTTTCTTT. This chain uses TRBV2 with TRBJ1-1; unclear D gene. The CDR3 is 15 residues long. Germline assignment: CDR1 SNHLY and CDR2 FYNNEI. V was cut by 0 bases and J by 0 bases, with 8 bases left in between.

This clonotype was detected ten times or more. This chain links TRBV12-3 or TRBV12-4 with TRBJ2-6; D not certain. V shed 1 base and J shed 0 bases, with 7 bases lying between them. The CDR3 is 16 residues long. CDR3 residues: CASSLVASSGANVLTF. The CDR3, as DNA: TGTGCCAGCAGTTTAGTGGCCAGCTCTGGGGCCAACGTCCTGACTTTC.

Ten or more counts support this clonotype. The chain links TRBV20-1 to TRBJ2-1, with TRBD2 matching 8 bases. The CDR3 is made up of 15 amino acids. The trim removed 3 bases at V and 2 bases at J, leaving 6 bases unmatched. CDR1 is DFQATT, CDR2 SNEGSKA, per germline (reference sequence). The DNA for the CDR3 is TGCAGTGCTAGCTTAGCGGGATTCGCCTACAATGAGCAGTTCTTC. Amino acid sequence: CSASLAGFAYNEQFF.

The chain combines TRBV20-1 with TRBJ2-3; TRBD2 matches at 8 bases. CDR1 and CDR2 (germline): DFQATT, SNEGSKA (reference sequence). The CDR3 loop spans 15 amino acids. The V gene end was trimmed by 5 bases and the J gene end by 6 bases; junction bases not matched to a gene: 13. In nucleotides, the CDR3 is TGCAGTGCTGCCACTAGCGGACCGAGGTTGGATACGCAGTATTTT. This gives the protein CSAATSGPRLDTQYF.

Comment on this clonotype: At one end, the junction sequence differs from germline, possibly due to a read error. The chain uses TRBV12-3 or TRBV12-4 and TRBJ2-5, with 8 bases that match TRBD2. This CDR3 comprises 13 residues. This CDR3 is CASSIAGRETQYF. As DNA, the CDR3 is TGTGCCAGCAGTATAGCGGGGAGGGAGACCCAGTACTTC.

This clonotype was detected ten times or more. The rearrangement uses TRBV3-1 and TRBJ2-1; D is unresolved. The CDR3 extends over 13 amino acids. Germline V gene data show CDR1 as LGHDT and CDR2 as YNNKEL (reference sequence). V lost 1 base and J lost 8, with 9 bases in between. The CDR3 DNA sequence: TGTGCCAGCAGCCAAGTAGGCAGCTATGAGCAGTTCTTC. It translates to CASSQVGSYEQFF.

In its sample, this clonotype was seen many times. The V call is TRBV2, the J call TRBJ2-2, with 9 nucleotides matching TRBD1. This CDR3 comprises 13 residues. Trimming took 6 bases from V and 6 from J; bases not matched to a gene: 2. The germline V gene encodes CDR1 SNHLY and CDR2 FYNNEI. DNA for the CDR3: TGTGCCAGCAGGGGACAGGGTCCCGGGGAGCTGTTTTTT. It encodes CASRGQGPGELFF.

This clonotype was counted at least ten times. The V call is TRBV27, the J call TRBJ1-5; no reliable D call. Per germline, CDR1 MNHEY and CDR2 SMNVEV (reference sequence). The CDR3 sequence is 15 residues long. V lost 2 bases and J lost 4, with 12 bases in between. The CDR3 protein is CASSLKTSLNQPQHF. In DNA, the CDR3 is TGTGCCAGCAGTTTAAAGACCAGCTTGAATCAGCCCCAGCATTTT.

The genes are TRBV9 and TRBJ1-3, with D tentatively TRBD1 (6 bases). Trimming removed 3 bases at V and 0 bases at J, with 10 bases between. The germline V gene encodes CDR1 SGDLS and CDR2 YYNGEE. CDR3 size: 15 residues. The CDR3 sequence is CASSEGDLSGNTIYF. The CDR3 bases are TGTGCCAGCAGCGAGGGGGACCTCTCTGGAAACACCATATATTTT. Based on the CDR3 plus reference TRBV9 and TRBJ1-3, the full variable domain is DSGVTQTPKHLITATGQRVTLRCSPRSGDLSVYWYQQSLDQGLQFLIQYYNGEERAKGNILERFSAQQFPDLHSELNLSSLELGDSALYFCASSEGDLSGNTIYFGEGSWLTVV.

The CDR3 loop reads CASSFQGVNEQFF. CDR3 bases: TGCGCCAGCAGCTTTCAGGGGGTCAATGAGCAGTTCTTC. The chain employs TRBV5-1 and TRBJ2-1; 7 bases are shared with TRBD1. Germline values: CDR1 SGHRS, CDR2 YFSETQ. V trimming: 2 bases; J trimming: 6 bases; junction bases outside the gene matches: 2. The CDR3 runs 13 residues.

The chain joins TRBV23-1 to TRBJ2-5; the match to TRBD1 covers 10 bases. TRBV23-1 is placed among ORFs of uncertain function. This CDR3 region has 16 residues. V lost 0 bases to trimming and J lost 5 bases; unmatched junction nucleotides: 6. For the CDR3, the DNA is TGCGCCAGCAGTCAATCCGGGACAGGGGAACGGGAGACCCAGTACTTC. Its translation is CASSQSGTGERETQYF.

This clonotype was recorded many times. The CDR3 nucleotides read TGTGCCAGCAGCTTAGAGGGGTTAGCGGGAAGTGAGCAGTTCTTC. It yields the protein CASSLEGLAGSEQFF. The chain uses TRBV11-2 and TRBJ2-1; 8 bases map to TRBD2. There are 15 residues in the CDR3. V trimming: 0 bases; J trimming: 9 bases; junction bases outside the gene matches: 7. CDR1 is SGHAT and CDR2 is FQNNGV in the germline V gene.

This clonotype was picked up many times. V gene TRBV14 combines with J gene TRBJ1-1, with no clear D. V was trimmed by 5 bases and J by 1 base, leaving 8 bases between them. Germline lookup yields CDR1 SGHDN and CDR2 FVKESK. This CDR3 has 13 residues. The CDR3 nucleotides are TGTGCCAGCAGCTTGGGGAGGAACACTGAAGCTTTCTTT. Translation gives CASSLGRNTEAFF.

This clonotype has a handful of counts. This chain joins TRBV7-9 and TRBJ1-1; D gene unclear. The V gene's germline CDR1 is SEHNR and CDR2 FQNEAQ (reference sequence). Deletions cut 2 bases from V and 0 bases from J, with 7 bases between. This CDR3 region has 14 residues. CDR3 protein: CASSLYGLNTEAFF. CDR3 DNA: TGTGCCAGCAGCTTATACGGACTGAACACTGAAGCTTTCTTT.

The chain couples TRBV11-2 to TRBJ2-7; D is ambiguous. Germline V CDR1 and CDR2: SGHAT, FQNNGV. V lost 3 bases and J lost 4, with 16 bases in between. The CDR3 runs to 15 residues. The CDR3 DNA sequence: TGTGCCAGCAGCTTTTTATTGCAGAACCCTTACGAGCAGTACTTC. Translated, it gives CASSFLLQNPYEQYF.